Here is one T cell receptor beta chain with its context. The data derive from a study of OX40 agonist ivuxolimab in advanced cancers. Study details: From 23 to 79 years was the age range, with a mean of around 56 years, and over 70% were male.

This CDR3 region has 13 residues. Germline V gene lookup returns CDR1 SGHTA and CDR2 FQGNSA. V gave up 5 bases and J gave up 4 bases, with 10 bases separating them. TCRdb's copy holds only in-frame clones and misses some; the assay was immunoSEQ multiplex PCR. The sample has tens of thousands of clones, about 77% seen once. The TCR originated in an adult with an advanced solid tumor such as melanoma, head and neck, liver or kidney cancer. V is TRBV7-2 and J is TRBJ2-3; D not resolved. Source: CD4+ or CD8+ T cells sorted from blood, taken in a trial of the OX40 agonist ivuxolimab. In DNA form, the CDR3 reads TGTGCCAGCAGCCCTAAGCCGGCAGATACGCAGTATTTT. It translates to CASSPKPADTQYF.